This entry describes one TCR beta chain. The antigen is undetermined. The sample comes from a study of cytomegalovirus exposure and HLA in healthy donors. General observations from the study: Analysis was performed later, and it showed HLA-associated TCR beta chains to be more clonally expanded than equally common others.

The PCR made use of 60 Vbeta and 13 Jbeta primers. Sequencing used immunoSEQ multiplex PCR; TCRdb keeps in-frame clones, though not all of them. This sample has over 200,000 clones, with 82% found just once. V lost 3 bases, J lost 7 bases, and 4 bases stayed unmatched. Germline lookup yields CDR1 MNHNS and CDR2 SASEGT. The CDR3 is 15 residues long. The chain uses TRBV6-1 and TRBJ1-5; 12 positions match TRBD1. Material: PBMCs. The TCR comes from a woman between 40 and 50 years old in good health and CMV-seronegative. The CDR3 DNA reads TGTGCCAGCAGTGAGGGGACAGGGGGCGACCAGCCCCAGCATTTT. Residues: CASSEGTGGDQPQHF.